This TCR beta chain was profiled in a study of T cells after yellow fever vaccination. Points on this clonotype: Its antigen is still unknown.

The CDR3 sequence is 15 residues long. V was cut by 5 bases and J by 1 base, with 11 bases left in between. Germline V gives CDR1 MNHNY, CDR2 SVGAGI (reference sequence). Researchers made TCR cDNA using 5'RACE template switching, and this step added a universal primer site and UMIs. TCRdb itself ran the 5' RACE reads through MiXCR, one entry per CDR3 protein. This table holds under 400,000 distinct CDR3 sequences, 9.5% to 15% found once. Study-wide results and caveats: One caveat is that FACS-sorted repertoires could contain abundant clonotypes contaminating from the bulk population. The secondary T-cell response peaked on day 5, not day 15, but was weaker.

The TCR sequence derives from a man between 18 and 29 years old who received the YFV17D yellow fever vaccine. The sample in question was CD4+ T cells sorted from PBMCs, obtained 15 days after the yellow fever booster vaccination. The V call is TRBV6-6, the J call TRBJ2-2; no firm D call. In DNA form, the CDR3 reads TGTGCCAGCAGTAGTGGGCGTATGAACACCGGGGAGCTGTTTTTT. Encoded protein: CASSSGRMNTGELFF.